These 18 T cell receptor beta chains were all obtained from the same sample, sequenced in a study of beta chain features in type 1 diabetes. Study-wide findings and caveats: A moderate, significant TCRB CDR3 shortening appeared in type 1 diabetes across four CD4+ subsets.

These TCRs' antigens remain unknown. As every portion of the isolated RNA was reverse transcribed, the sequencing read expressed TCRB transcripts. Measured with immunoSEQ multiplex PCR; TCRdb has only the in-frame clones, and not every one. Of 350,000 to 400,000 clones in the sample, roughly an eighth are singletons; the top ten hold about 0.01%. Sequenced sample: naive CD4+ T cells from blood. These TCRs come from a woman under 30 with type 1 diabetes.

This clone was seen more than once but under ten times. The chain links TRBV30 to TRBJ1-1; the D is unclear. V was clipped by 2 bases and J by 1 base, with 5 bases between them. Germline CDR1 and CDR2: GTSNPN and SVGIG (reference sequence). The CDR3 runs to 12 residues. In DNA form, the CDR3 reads TGTGCCTGGAGTTCGGGGAACACTGAAGCTTTCTTT. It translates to CAWSSGNTEAFF. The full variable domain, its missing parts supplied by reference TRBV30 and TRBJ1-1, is SQTIHQWPATLVQPVGSPLSLECTVEGTSNPNLYWYRQAAGRGLQLLFYSVGIGQISSEVPQNLSASRPQDRQFILSSKKLLLSDSGFYLCAWSSGNTEAFFGQGTRLTVV.

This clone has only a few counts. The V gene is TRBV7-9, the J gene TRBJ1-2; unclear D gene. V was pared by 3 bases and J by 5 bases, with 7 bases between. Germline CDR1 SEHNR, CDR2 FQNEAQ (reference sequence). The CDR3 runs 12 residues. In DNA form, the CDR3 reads TGTGCCAGCAGCTTTACAGAATATGGCTACACCTTC. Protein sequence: CASSFTEYGYTF.

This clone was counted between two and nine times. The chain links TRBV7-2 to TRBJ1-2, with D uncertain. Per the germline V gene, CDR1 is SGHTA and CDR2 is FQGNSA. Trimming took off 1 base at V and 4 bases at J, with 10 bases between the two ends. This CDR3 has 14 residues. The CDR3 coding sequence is TGTGCCAGCAGCTTAGGAGGGCAGATCTATGGCTACACCTTC. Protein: CASSLGGQIYGYTF.

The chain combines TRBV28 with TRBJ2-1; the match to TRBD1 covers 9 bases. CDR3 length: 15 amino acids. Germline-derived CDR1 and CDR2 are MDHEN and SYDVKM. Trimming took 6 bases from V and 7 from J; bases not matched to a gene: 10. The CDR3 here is CASSHGQGNRNEQFF. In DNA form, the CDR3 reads TGTGCCAGCAGCCACGGACAGGGGAATAGGAATGAGCAGTTCTTC.

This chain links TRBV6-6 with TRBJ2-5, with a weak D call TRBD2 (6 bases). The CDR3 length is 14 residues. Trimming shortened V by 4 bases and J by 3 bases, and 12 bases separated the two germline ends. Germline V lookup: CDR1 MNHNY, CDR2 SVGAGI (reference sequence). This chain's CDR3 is CASSWSSGKETQYF. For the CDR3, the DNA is TGTGCCAGCAGTTGGAGTAGCGGTAAAGAGACCCAGTACTTC.

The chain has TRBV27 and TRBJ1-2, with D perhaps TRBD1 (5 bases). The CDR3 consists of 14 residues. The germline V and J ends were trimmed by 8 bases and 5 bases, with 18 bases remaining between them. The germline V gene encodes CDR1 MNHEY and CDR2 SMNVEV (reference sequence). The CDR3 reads CASRGLDGSYGYTF. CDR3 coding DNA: TGTGCCAGCCGGGGACTCGACGGATCATATGGCTACACCTTC.

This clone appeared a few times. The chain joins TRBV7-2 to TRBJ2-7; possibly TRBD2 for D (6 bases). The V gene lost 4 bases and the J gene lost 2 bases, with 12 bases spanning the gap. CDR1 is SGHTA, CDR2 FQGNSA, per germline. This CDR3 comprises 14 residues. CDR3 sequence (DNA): TGTGCCAGCAGCTCGCGGAGGGTAACCTACGAGCAGTACTTC. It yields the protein CASSSRRVTYEQYF.

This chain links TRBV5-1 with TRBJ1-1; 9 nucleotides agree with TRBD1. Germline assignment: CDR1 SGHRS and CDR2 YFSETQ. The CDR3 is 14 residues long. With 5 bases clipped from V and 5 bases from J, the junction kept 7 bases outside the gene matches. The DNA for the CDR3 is TGCGCCAGCAGGGAGGACAGGGGAGGGACTGAAGCTTTCTTT. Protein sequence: CASREDRGGTEAFF.

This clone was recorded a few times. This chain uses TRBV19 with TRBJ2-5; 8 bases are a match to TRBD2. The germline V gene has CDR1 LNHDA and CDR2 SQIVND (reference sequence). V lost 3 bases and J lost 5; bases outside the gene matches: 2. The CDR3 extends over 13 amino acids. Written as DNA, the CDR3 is TGTGCCAGTAGTATCGGCGGGAGGGAGACCCAGTACTTC. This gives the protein CASSIGGRETQYF. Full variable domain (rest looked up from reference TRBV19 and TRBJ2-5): DGGITQSPKYLFRKEGQNVTLSCEQNLNHDAMYWYRQDPGQGLRLIYYSQIVNDFQKGDIAEGYSVSREKKESFPLTVTSAQKNPTAFYLCASSIGGRETQYFGPGTRLLVL.

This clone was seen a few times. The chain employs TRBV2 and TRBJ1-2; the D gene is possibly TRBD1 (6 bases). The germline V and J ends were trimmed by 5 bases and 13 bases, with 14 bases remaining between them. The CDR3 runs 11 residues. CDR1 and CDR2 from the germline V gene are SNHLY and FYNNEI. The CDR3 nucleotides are TGTGCCAGCAGTATACAGGGCTTGGGCACCTTC. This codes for CASSIQGLGTF. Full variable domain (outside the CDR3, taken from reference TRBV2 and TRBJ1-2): EPEVTQTPSHQVTQMGQEVILRCVPISNHLYFYWYRQILGQKVEFLVSFYNNEISEKSEIFDDQFSVERPDGSNFTLKIRSTKLEDSAMYFCASSIQGLGTFGSGTRLTVV.

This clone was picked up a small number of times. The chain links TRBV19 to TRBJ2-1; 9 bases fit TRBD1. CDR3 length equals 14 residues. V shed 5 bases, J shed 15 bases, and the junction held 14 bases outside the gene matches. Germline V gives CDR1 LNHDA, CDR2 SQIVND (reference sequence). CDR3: CASSPRDRDVNWFF. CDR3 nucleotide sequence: TGTGCCAGTAGTCCCCGGGACAGGGACGTCAACTGGTTCTTC. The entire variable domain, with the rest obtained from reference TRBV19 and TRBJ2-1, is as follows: DGGITQSPKYLFRKEGQNVTLSCEQNLNHDAMYWYRQDPGQGLRLIYYSQIVNDFQKGDIAEGYSVSREKKESFPLTVTSAQKNPTAFYLCASSPRDRDVNWFFGPGTRLTVL.

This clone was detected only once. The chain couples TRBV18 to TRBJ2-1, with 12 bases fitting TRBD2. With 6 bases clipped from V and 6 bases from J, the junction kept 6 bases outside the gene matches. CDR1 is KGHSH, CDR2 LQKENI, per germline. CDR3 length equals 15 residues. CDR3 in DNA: TGTGCCAGCTCGCTAGCGGGGGGGCCCGGCAATGAGCAGTTCTTC. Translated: CASSLAGGPGNEQFF.

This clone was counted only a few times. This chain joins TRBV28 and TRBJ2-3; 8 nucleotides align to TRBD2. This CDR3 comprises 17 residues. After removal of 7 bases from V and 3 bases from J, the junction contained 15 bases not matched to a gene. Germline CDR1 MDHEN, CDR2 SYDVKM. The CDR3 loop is CASTPGTRGLTTDTQYF. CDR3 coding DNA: TGTGCCAGCACCCCCGGGACTAGGGGGTTGACAACAGATACGCAGTATTTT.

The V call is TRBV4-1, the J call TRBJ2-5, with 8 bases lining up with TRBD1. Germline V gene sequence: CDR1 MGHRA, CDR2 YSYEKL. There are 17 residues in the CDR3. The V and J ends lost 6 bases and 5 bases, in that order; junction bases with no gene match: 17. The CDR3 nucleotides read TGCGCCAGCAGAACAGGGGGTCGTTTAAAGGGGGCGGAGACCCAGTACTTC. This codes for CASRTGGRLKGAETQYF.

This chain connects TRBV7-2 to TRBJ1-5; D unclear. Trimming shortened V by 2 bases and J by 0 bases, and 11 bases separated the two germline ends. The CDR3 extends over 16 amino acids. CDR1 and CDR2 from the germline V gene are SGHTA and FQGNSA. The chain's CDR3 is CASSLRTAYSNQPQHF. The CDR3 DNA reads TGTGCCAGCAGCTTAAGAACAGCTTATAGCAATCAGCCCCAGCATTTT.

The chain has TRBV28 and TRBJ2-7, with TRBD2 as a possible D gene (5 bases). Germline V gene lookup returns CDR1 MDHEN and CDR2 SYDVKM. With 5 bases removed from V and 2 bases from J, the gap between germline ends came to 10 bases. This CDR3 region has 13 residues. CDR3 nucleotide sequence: TGTGCCAGCAGTGGGTTCGGGACCTACGAGCAGTACTTC. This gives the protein CASSGFGTYEQYF.

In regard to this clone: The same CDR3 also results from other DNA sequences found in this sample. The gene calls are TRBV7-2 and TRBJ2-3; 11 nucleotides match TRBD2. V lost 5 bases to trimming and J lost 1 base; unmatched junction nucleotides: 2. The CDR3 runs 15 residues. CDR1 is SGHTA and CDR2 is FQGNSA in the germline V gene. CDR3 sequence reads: CASSQTSGGTDTQYF. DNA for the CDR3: TGTGCCAGCAGCCAGACTAGCGGGGGCACAGATACGCAGTATTTT.

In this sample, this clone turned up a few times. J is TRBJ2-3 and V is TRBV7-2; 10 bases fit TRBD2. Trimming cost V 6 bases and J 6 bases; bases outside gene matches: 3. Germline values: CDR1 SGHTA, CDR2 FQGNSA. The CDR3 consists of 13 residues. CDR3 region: CASRPSGSDTQYF. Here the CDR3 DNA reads TGTGCCAGCAGACCTAGCGGGAGTGATACGCAGTATTTT.